This entry concerns a single T cell receptor beta chain. The table lists this clonotype with many counts. Its target antigen remains unknown. Per-base qualities were not stored, and no clone one base away is much larger. The record originates from a study of regulatory T cells in long-lasting Graves disease (TCRdb year 2021). Broadly, across the study: Antithyroid drugs had been taken for less than 3 months by newly diagnosed Graves' disease patients. Peripheral blood TCR sequencing and RNA sequencing compared persistent Graves' disease patients with newly diagnosed Graves' disease patients. The study took place in China and was registered as a clinical trial. A total of roughly 35 samples underwent TCR sequencing: about 13 from persistent and some 20 from newly diagnosed Graves' disease patients. Broad study findings and their caveats: The authors acknowledged the small sample size as a limitation that may reduce accuracy. More public clonotypes were shared among persistent patients (roughly 2,700) than among newly diagnosed patients (approximately 930). Because the primary lesion, thyroid tissue, could not be accessed, the study looked at peripheral blood alone. TRBV28, TRBJ1-2 and TRBJ2-5 were preferentially used in persistent disease, while TRBV20-1 and TRBJ2-1 were favored in newly diagnosed disease. Sequencing and analysis were restricted to the TCR beta chain. Lower TCR Shannon entropy and fewer highly expanded clones were observed in persistent Graves' disease patients than in newly diagnosed patients, which suggested clonal expansion.

Counted from cysteine to phenylalanine, this CDR3 has 16 amino acids. Only the CDR3 region is kept as DNA, spanning 48 bases read in frame from base 1. CDR1 MNHEY and CDR2 SVGAGI are derived from the germline V gene. Trimming at the junction amounts to 2 bases on V and 2 bases on J, and the germline ends lie 16 bases apart. The time point label, as the study defines it: newly diagnosed GD, antithyroid drugs for less than 3 months. For both TCR sequencing and RNA sequencing, RNA was extracted from PBMCs in TRIzol. The diagnosis of Graves' disease followed American Thyroid Association guidelines. The patients came from an endocrinology department in Xi'an, China. Each patient gave approximately 9 milliliters of peripheral blood, collected in an EDTA anticoagulant tube. Ficoll Paque Plus density gradient separation was used to isolate PBMCs, and no additional T cell sorting was done. An Agilent 2100 Bioanalyzer and agarose gel were used to check RNA quality, while a NanoDrop 2000 measured RNA concentration.

The library relied on multiplex PCR. Sequencing was performed on an Illumina HiSeq 4000. To build TCR beta libraries, CDR3 regions were amplified by Arm-PCR using iRepertoire HTBI primers. PCR products were gel purified before sequencing. The original pipeline was this. Gene usage analysis of CDR3 amino acid clonotypes used the approximately 56 TRBV and about 13 TRBJ segments found across samples. Filtered high-quality paired reads were merged into contigs using COPE and FqMerger. BLAST was used to align contigs to the IMGT TRBV, TRBD and TRBJ reference genes, and CDR3 was defined following IMGT. Highly expanded clones were defined as clonotypes with a frequency above 0.1%. Shannon entropy served as the measure of repertoire diversity, while the Gini coefficient captured V-J evenness. Public clonotypes were defined as clonotypes shared by more than one individual. The public reads were run again by TCRdb, first through fastp at Q25 and then through MiXCR, and only productive beta chains were kept. Under each unique CDR3 protein, matching rows form one entry showing the most common genes and DNA. The V and J calls, along with clone size, are taken from TCRdb and not from the paper's own processing. The sample table holds 530,000 or so distinct CDR3 sequences, of which roughly 14% were seen once. In total, the top ten clones hold roughly 9.7% of the sample.

These sequences were also reported in another study, on T cells in Graves' hyperthyroidism and ophthalmopathy. The second publication reports: Graves' hyperthyroidism was defined as stable when no progression to ophthalmopathy occurred over 18 months of follow-up. Hyperthyroidism patients were aged 18 to 65 years and newly diagnosed, with disease duration of less than 2 months. The study excluded patients with uncontrolled infections, other autoimmune diseases, pregnancy or lactation. Diagnoses were established on the basis of clinical symptoms, serum thyroxine and TRAb, thyroid ultrasound, and orbital computed tomography. The TCR CDR3 was subjected to a first round of RT-PCR using the HTBI primer set and the Qiagen OneStep RT-PCR kit. Most expanded thyroid clonotypes (frequency above 0.001) were also detected in blood, suggesting blood repertoires may reflect thyroid immune responses. A model built on a 13 V-J signature distinguished ophthalmopathy from stable hyperthyroidism, reaching roughly 88% sensitivity and 81.08% specificity in cross-validation and 80%/75% in testing. In validation, the model predicted progression to ophthalmopathy with about 71% sensitivity and less than 75% specificity, a median of about 6 months before onset. To identify distinguishing TCR V-J signatures, a discovery cohort of some 100 patients was used, comprising 43 with Graves' ophthalmopathy and roughly 60 with stable Graves' hyperthyroidism. Prospective prediction of ophthalmopathy was tested in an independent validation cohort of 18 to 20 hyperthyroidism patients and 15 to 17 patients who later progressed to ophthalmopathy. The approximately 98 discovery patients were randomly divided into training and test sets at a 7:3 ratio. Thyroid tissue and blood T-cell repertoires from about six Graves' hyperthyroidism patients were also compared in the study. After blood sampling, hyperthyroidism patients were treated with methimazole at a starting dose of 30 mg daily, and ophthalmopathy patients were treated with high-dose intravenous methylprednisolone. The libraries were constructed in a second round of multiplex PCR and then size-selected and purified. Sequencing of the libraries was done on an Illumina HiSeq2000 using paired-end 100 bp reads. Raw data were processed with SOAPnuke, discarding reads with adapters, uncalled bases, mean Phred below 15, or no exact constant-primer or identifier match. COPE v1.2.5 was used to merge the high-quality paired reads, and each unique nucleotide sequence was defined as a clonotype. MiTCR v1.1 was used to align clonotypes to the IMGT TRBV, TRBD and TRBJ reference segments. The analysis was restricted to V-J combinations with a frequency above 0.0001, which together covered 99.2% of the repertoires. A TCS score was defined as the ratio of F50 (clonal expansion) to E x V (chaos), with BLOSUM62-based TCRdist applied between CDR3 peptides within each V-J. Welch's t-statistics and random forest reduced roughly 500 V-J features to some 14, which were used in a naive Bayes classifier (R e1071). No statistical method was used to set the sample size in advance, and investigators knew the group allocation. According to the paper, TCR Vbeta CDR3 sequencing was carried out on about 140 peripheral blood samples, which came from around 43 ophthalmopathy, 70 to 80 hyperthyroidism and roughly 17 progressor patients.

The origin of this receptor is a man aged 25 to 40 with Graves disease. Donor details come from another sample of the same person, matched by shared clones. The chain uses TRBV6-5 and TRBJ2-7, with TRBD2 perhaps the D gene, on 6 matching bases. This material consisted of peripheral blood mononuclear cells (PBMCs), taken at new diagnosis, from a patient treated with antithyroid drugs. CDR3 protein: CASSYTVEGTPYEQYF. The sequence in DNA is TGTGCCAGCAGTTACACGGTGGAGGGCACCCCCTACGAGCAGTACTTC.